Listed below are T cell receptor beta chains from one sample, sequenced in a study of blood T cell repertoires in COVID-19. Produced via immunoSEQ multiplex PCR; TCRdb's table is partial and in-frame only. The sample lists a few hundred thousand clones, around 86% seen once, with 2.5% to 3% in the top ten. The sequenced material came from peripheral blood. These receptor sequences come from a woman younger than 45 with active or convalescent COVID-19. The CDR3 runs from the conserved cysteine through the conserved F or W. Each record gives: CDR3 DNA, CDR3 protein, J gene, V gene, D gene, clone size. The D gene is left open where the match is weak. Clone size appears in some rows only: once, few, many, or a class for an expanded clone.

DNA: TGTGCCTGGAGGGCGGAGGGAGTACATGGAGGCTACACCTTC
CDR3: CAWRAEGVHGGYTF
J: TRBJ1-2
V: TRBV30
D: NA
size: NA

DNA: TGCGCCAGCAGCCAAGAGTGGGGCAGGGACACTGAAGCTTTCTTT
CDR3: CASSQEWGRDTEAFF
J: TRBJ1-1
V: TRBV4-3
D: NA
size: NA

DNA: TGTGCCAGCAGTTATAGGGGGCTAAGGAACACTGAAGCTTTCTTT
CDR3: CASSYRGLRNTEAFF
J: TRBJ1-1
V: TRBV6-2/TRBV6-3
D: TRBD1
size: NA

DNA: TGTGCCAGCAGCTCAAAGAACACTGAAGCTTTCTTT
CDR3: CASSSKNTEAFF
J: TRBJ1-1
V: TRBV5-4
D: NA
size: NA

DNA: TGCGCCAGCAGCTTGGAGGTCCAGATAGGAGGGAATGAGCAGTTCTTC
CDR3: CASSLEVQIGGNEQFF
J: TRBJ2-1
V: TRBV5-1
D: NA
size: NA

DNA: TGTGCCAGCAGCCTCCCGGGACAGGGGGCCAGTTCACCCCTCCACTTT
CDR3: CASSLPGQGASSPLHF
J: TRBJ1-6
V: TRBV7-2
D: TRBD1
size: NA

DNA: TGTGCCAGCAGCGTGAGGACAGGGGATAGAAATGGCTACACCTTC
CDR3: CASSVRTGDRNGYTF
J: TRBJ1-2
V: TRBV9
D: TRBD1
size: NA

DNA: TGCGCCAGCAGCTTGTGGGGCCCGAACACTGAAGCTTTCTTT
CDR3: CASSLWGPNTEAFF
J: TRBJ1-1
V: TRBV5-1
D: NA
size: NA

DNA: TGTGCCAGCAGCGGTGCGGCGACGACTAATGAAAAACTGTTTTTT
CDR3: CASSGAATTNEKLFF
J: TRBJ1-4
V: TRBV6-2/TRBV6-3
D: NA
size: many

DNA: TGTGCCAGCAATATACAGGGGGTTCATAATTCACCCCTCCACTTT
CDR3: CASNIQGVHNSPLHF
J: TRBJ1-6
V: TRBV2
D: TRBD1
size: NA

DNA: TGTGCCAGCAGCCCGCTAATTCGGACAGGGGGTTCCTACGAGCAGTACTTC
CDR3: CASSPLIRTGGSYEQYF
J: TRBJ2-7
V: TRBV7-9
D: TRBD1
size: NA

DNA: TGTGCCAGCAGCGGTCAGAAGAACACTGAAGCTTTCTTT
CDR3: CASSGQKNTEAFF
J: TRBJ1-1
V: TRBV7-3
D: NA
size: NA

DNA: TGTGCCAGCAGCTCCCCTACGCGCCGCGGCGGTTCACCCCTCCACTTT
CDR3: CASSSPTRRGGSPLHF
J: TRBJ1-6
V: TRBV11-2
D: NA
size: few

DNA: TGTGCCAGCAGCTTGACAGGTTTATATGGCTACACCTTC
CDR3: CASSLTGLYGYTF
J: TRBJ1-2
V: TRBV9
D: NA
size: NA

DNA: TGCGCCAGCAGCCAAGGGGAGGACACCTACAATGAGCAGTTCTTC
CDR3: CASSQGEDTYNEQFF
J: TRBJ2-1
V: TRBV4-3
D: NA
size: NA

DNA: TGTGCCGCGACACCGAACACCGGGGAGCTGTTTTTT
CDR3: CAATPNTGELFF
J: TRBJ2-2
V: TRBV25-1
D: NA
size: few

DNA: TGTGCCAGCAGTTACTCGGCCTTTCCCCAGTACTTC
CDR3: CASSYSAFPQYF
J: TRBJ2-5
V: TRBV6-6
D: NA
size: NA

DNA: TGCAGCGTTGAATCCTGGACAGGGGTAATGGATACGCAGTATTTT
CDR3: CSVESWTGVMDTQYF
J: TRBJ2-3
V: TRBV29-1
D: TRBD1
size: NA

DNA: TGTGCCACCAGCAGAGTTCGGTCTAGCTCCTATAATTCACCCCTCCACTTT
CDR3: CATSRVRSSSYNSPLHF
J: TRBJ1-6
V: TRBV15
D: NA
size: NA

DNA: TGTGCCAGCAGCGTAGGAGCGGGGATGAACACTGAAGCTTTCTTT
CDR3: CASSVGAGMNTEAFF
J: TRBJ1-1
V: TRBV9
D: NA
size: NA

DNA: TGTGCCAGCAGGCTCACTACCTACACCGAAATCCAGTATTTT
CDR3: CASRLTTYTEIQYF
J: TRBJ2-3
V: TRBV28
D: NA
size: NA

DNA: TGTGCCAGCAGCTTTTTGGACAGGACTTTCTTT
CDR3: CASSFLDRTFF
J: TRBJ1-1
V: TRBV7-9
D: TRBD1
size: few

DNA: TGTGCCAGCAGACCCCCGGGACAGGGGGCCTACGAGCAGTACTTC
CDR3: CASRPPGQGAYEQYF
J: TRBJ2-7
V: TRBV28
D: TRBD1
size: NA

DNA: TGCGCCAGCAGCTACGAGCAGGGCCCAGATACGCAGTATTTT
CDR3: CASSYEQGPDTQYF
J: TRBJ2-3
V: TRBV5-1
D: NA
size: NA

DNA: TGTGCCAGCAGTCAGGAGGACAATCAGCCCCAGCATTTT
CDR3: CASSQEDNQPQHF
J: TRBJ1-5
V: TRBV2
D: NA
size: few

DNA: TGTGCCAGCAGCCATGACAGGGACCGGGGCCAGCCCCAGCATTTT
CDR3: CASSHDRDRGQPQHF
J: TRBJ1-5
V: TRBV7-9
D: TRBD1
size: NA